Listed here are 3 T cell receptor beta chains from one sample, sequenced in a study of blood T cells in healthy people across ages. For the second PCR, which ran for about 6 to 11 cycles, a sample-barcoded 5' primer and a J-beta primer mix were used. TCRdb passed the 5' RACE reads through MiXCR, listing each CDR3 protein once. The sample records about 510,000 distinct CDR3 sequences, around 27% being singletons. These data are also associated with another study on T cells of mothers and their children.

Sequenced input: blood. The source of these receptors is a boy younger than 10 in good health.

This clonotype turned up a few times. The chain combines TRBV5-6 with TRBJ1-2, with 12 nucleotides matching TRBD1. Germline trimming cut 4 bases from V and 3 bases from J; bases unmatched to any gene: 4. The CDR3 is made up of 15 amino acids. CDR1 and CDR2 (germline): SGHDT, YYEEEE. The CDR3 nucleotides read TGTGCCAGCAGCGGGGGACAGGGGGCATACTATGGCTACACCTTC. Protein product: CASSGGQGAYYGYTF. The complete variable domain, with remaining parts taken from reference TRBV5-6 and TRBJ1-2, reads DAGVTQSPTHLIKTRGQQVTLRCSPKSGHDTVSWYQQALGQGPQFIFQYYEEEERQRGNFPDRFSGHQFPNYSSELNVNALLLGDSALYLCASSGGQGAYYGYTFGSGTRLTVV.

This clonotype showed up just a few times. The chain carries TRBV10-3 and TRBJ2-4; 7 nucleotides agree with TRBD2. The assigned J gene may be wrong: the sequence end matches TRBJ2-1 better. The CDR3 totals 15 residues. The germline CDR1 and CDR2 sequences are ENHRY and SYGVKD. The CDR3 DNA is TGTGCCATCAGTTCCAAAGCGGGAACCTACAATGAGCAGTTCTTC. Translating gives CAISSKAGTYNEQFF.

As to this clonotype: One end of the junction is discordant with germline, which a read error may explain. This rearrangement joins TRBV20-1 to TRBJ2-5, with a weak D call TRBD2 (6 bases). The CDR3 has 14 amino acids. Germline CDR1 is DFQATT and CDR2 is SNEGSKA (reference sequence). The CDR3 DNA reads as TGCATTGCTGGGCCTAGCGCGTACCAAGAGACCCAGTACTTC. Protein: CIAGPSAYQETQYF.